A selection of T cell receptor beta chains follows, all from one sample in a study of T cells in Graves' hyperthyroidism and ophthalmopathy. Using its own MiXCR run on the multiplex PCR reads, TCRdb lists one record per CDR3 protein. The table lists a few hundred thousand distinct CDR3 sequences, about 14% of them singletons. Sequencing was carried out using blood. These receptors came from a woman aged 40 to 50 with Graves' hyperthyroidism that later progressed to Graves' ophthalmopathy. Both conserved end residues are part of each CDR3. D genes are given only for firm matches. Clone size, where shown, is once, few, many, or a class for clones that have expanded.

V gene: TRBV20-1
clone size: many
J gene: TRBJ2-1
D gene: -
CDR3 DNA: TGCAGTGCTAGTTCTTTGCGGATGGACTACAATGAGCAGTTCTTC
CDR3 protein: CSASSLRMDYNEQFF

V gene: TRBV29-1
clone size: many
J gene: TRBJ1-1
D gene: TRBD1
CDR3 DNA: TGCAGCGCGAGAGGGACAGGGGGCTCGAAGGACACTGAAGCTTTCTTT
CDR3 protein: CSARGTGGSKDTEAFF

V gene: TRBV6-1
clone size: many
J gene: TRBJ2-1
D gene: TRBD1
CDR3 DNA: TGTGCCAGCAGTAGGGACAGGGGGCGCGGCTCCTACAATGAGCAGTTCTTC
CDR3 protein: CASSRDRGRGSYNEQFF

V gene: TRBV2
clone size: few
J gene: TRBJ2-1
D gene: TRBD2
CDR3 DNA: TGTGCCAGCAGTCCACTAGCGGGAGCGTACAATGGGCAGTTCTTC
CDR3 protein: CASSPLAGAYNGQFF

V gene: TRBV2
clone size: many
J gene: TRBJ1-1
D gene: -
CDR3 DNA: TGTGCCAGCAGAAACAGGGTATTCACTGAAGCTTTCTTT
CDR3 protein: CASRNRVFTEAFF

V gene: TRBV5-1
clone size: few
J gene: TRBJ1-6
D gene: -
CDR3 DNA: TGCGCCAGCAGCTTGGAGGCCGTCTCTAATTCACCCCTCCACTTT
CDR3 protein: CASSLEAVSNSPLHF

V gene: TRBV5-6
clone size: -
J gene: TRBJ1-5
D gene: -
CDR3 DNA: TGTGCCAGCAGCCTTGGGACTAGCGGGAGAGGGCATTTT
CDR3 protein: CASSLGTSGRGHF

V gene: TRBV20-1
clone size: many
J gene: TRBJ2-5
D gene: -
CDR3 DNA: TGCAGTGCTAGAGATCTTACGGCTTTCCAAGAGACCCAGTACTTC
CDR3 protein: CSARDLTAFQETQYF

V gene: TRBV19
clone size: -
J gene: TRBJ1-5
D gene: TRBD1
CDR3 DNA: TGTGCCAGTAGTCAATCTTCAGGGGGTACCTGGCCCCAGCATTTT
CDR3 protein: CASSQSSGGTWPQHF

V gene: TRBV2
clone size: many
J gene: TRBJ2-2
D gene: TRBD1
CDR3 DNA: TGTGCCAGCAGTGAAACCGGGACAGGGAACACCGGGGAGCTGTTTTTT
CDR3 protein: CASSETGTGNTGELFF

V gene: TRBV30
clone size: many
J gene: TRBJ2-2
D gene: TRBD1
CDR3 DNA: TGTGCCTGGGAGCCAGGGGGCAGGGGTAACACCGGGGAGCTGTTTTTT
CDR3 protein: CAWEPGGRGNTGELFF

V gene: TRBV11-1
clone size: many
J gene: TRBJ1-3
D gene: -
CDR3 DNA: TGTGCCAGCAGCCGGGGAGTTTCTGGAAACACCATATATTTT
CDR3 protein: CASSRGVSGNTIYF

V gene: TRBV7-8
clone size: many
J gene: TRBJ1-1
D gene: -
CDR3 DNA: TGTGCCAGCAGCTTAGGAGGATATGGAGCTTTCTTT
CDR3 protein: CASSLGGYGAFF

V gene: TRBV4-1
clone size: few
J gene: TRBJ2-1
D gene: -
CDR3 DNA: TGCGCCAGCAGCCAATACTACCAGCGGTCCTACAATGAGCAGTTCTTC
CDR3 protein: CASSQYYQRSYNEQFF

V gene: TRBV2
clone size: many
J gene: TRBJ2-3
D gene: TRBD2
CDR3 DNA: TGTGCCAGCAGTGGGGCGGGAGGGGGCACAGATACGCAGTATTTT
CDR3 protein: CASSGAGGGTDTQYF

V gene: TRBV5-1
clone size: many
J gene: TRBJ2-5
D gene: TRBD1
CDR3 DNA: TGCGCCAGCAGCCGTAACGACAGGGGACAGACCCAGTACTTC
CDR3 protein: CASSRNDRGQTQYF

V gene: TRBV9
clone size: many
J gene: TRBJ2-3
D gene: -
CDR3 DNA: TGTGCCAGCAGCGTCCGGGACTCCCGCACAGATACGCAGTATTTT
CDR3 protein: CASSVRDSRTDTQYF

V gene: TRBV7-2
clone size: few
J gene: TRBJ2-3
D gene: TRBD2
CDR3 DNA: TGTGCCAGCAGCTTCCGGGTAGCGGGATGGAGAGATACGCAGTATTTT
CDR3 protein: CASSFRVAGWRDTQYF

V gene: TRBV6-1
clone size: many
J gene: TRBJ2-2
D gene: TRBD2
CDR3 DNA: TGTGCCAGCAGCGCGGGGGGGGGCACCGGGGAGCTGTTTTTT
CDR3 protein: CASSAGGGTGELFF

V gene: TRBV7-9
clone size: many
J gene: TRBJ2-1
D gene: -
CDR3 DNA: TGTGCCAGCAGCTTAGAGGCATCGGGAGCTCGTGAGCAGTTCTTC
CDR3 protein: CASSLEASGAREQFF

V gene: TRBV28
clone size: many
J gene: TRBJ2-1
D gene: -
CDR3 DNA: TGTGCCAGCAGTTTCGGCCCGTTGCAGCAGTTCTTC
CDR3 protein: CASSFGPLQQFF

V gene: TRBV14
clone size: -
J gene: TRBJ1-2
D gene: -
CDR3 DNA: TGTGCCAGCAGCCAGTTAGGGTCCTATGGCTACACCTTC
CDR3 protein: CASSQLGSYGYTF

V gene: TRBV30
clone size: many
J gene: TRBJ2-7
D gene: -
CDR3 DNA: TGTGCCTTATCGGGGCAAGCCTACGAGCAGTACTTC
CDR3 protein: CALSGQAYEQYF

V gene: TRBV11-2
clone size: many
J gene: TRBJ2-7
D gene: TRBD2
CDR3 DNA: TGTGCCAGCAGCTTTTCTAGCGGACCTACCTACGAGCAGTACTTC
CDR3 protein: CASSFSSGPTYEQYF

V gene: TRBV7-3
clone size: many
J gene: TRBJ1-1
D gene: -
CDR3 DNA: TGTGCCAGCAGCTACGTCCGTTGGACTGAAGCTTTCTTT
CDR3 protein: CASSYVRWTEAFF

V gene: TRBV11-2
clone size: -
J gene: TRBJ2-1
D gene: -
CDR3 DNA: TGTGCCAGCAGCTTCCTGGCCCTGTACAATGAGCAGTTCTTC
CDR3 protein: CASSFLALYNEQFF

V gene: TRBV19
clone size: -
J gene: TRBJ2-1
D gene: -
CDR3 DNA: TGTGCCAGTAGTATAGGTGGCGGCGATGAGCAGTTCTTC
CDR3 protein: CASSIGGGDEQFF

V gene: TRBV2
clone size: many
J gene: TRBJ1-5
D gene: -
CDR3 DNA: TGTGCCAGCAGTAAGGGGTTAAGCAATCAGCCCCAGCATTTT
CDR3 protein: CASSKGLSNQPQHF

V gene: TRBV5-1
clone size: few
J gene: TRBJ2-2
D gene: -
CDR3 DNA: TGCGCCAGCAGCTTAGCGTCGGTGACTGGGGAGCTGTTTTTT
CDR3 protein: CASSLASVTGELFF

V gene: TRBV25-1
clone size: -
J gene: TRBJ1-6
D gene: -
CDR3 DNA: TGTGCCAGCAGTGAGGCACAGGGCTATTCACCCCTCCACTTT
CDR3 protein: CASSEAQGYSPLHF

V gene: TRBV9
clone size: few
J gene: TRBJ1-1
D gene: -
CDR3 DNA: TGTGCCAGCAGCTCTGGGGTCAGCTTAAACACTGAAGCTTTCTTT
CDR3 protein: CASSSGVSLNTEAFF

V gene: TRBV19
clone size: -
J gene: TRBJ2-2
D gene: -
CDR3 DNA: TGTGCCAGTAGTATCCAGGGGTTTAACACCGGGGAGCTGTTTTTT
CDR3 protein: CASSIQGFNTGELFF

V gene: TRBV6-5
clone size: many
J gene: TRBJ2-1
D gene: TRBD2
CDR3 DNA: TGTGCCAGCAGTTACTCGAGGGGCGGGAGTGAGAGGTATGAGCAGTTCTTC
CDR3 protein: CASSYSRGGSERYEQFF

V gene: TRBV6-4
clone size: few
J gene: TRBJ2-3
D gene: TRBD2
CDR3 DNA: TGTGCCAGCAGCTCCGGGACTATAAGCACAGATACGCAGTATTTT
CDR3 protein: CASSSGTISTDTQYF

V gene: TRBV10-2
clone size: many
J gene: TRBJ1-5
D gene: TRBD1
CDR3 DNA: TGCGCCAGCGGCGCGGGACAGAGTTTGATTCAGCCCCAGCATTTT
CDR3 protein: CASGAGQSLIQPQHF

V gene: TRBV7-9
clone size: many
J gene: TRBJ2-1
D gene: TRBD2
CDR3 DNA: TGTGCCAGCAGCTTAGCGCAGACTAGCGGGAGCTCCTACAATGAGCAGTTCTTC
CDR3 protein: CASSLAQTSGSSYNEQFF

V gene: TRBV19
clone size: -
J gene: TRBJ1-1
D gene: TRBD1
CDR3 DNA: TGTGCCAGTAGTAAGGGACAGGGGAACACTGAAGCTTTCTTT
CDR3 protein: CASSKGQGNTEAFF